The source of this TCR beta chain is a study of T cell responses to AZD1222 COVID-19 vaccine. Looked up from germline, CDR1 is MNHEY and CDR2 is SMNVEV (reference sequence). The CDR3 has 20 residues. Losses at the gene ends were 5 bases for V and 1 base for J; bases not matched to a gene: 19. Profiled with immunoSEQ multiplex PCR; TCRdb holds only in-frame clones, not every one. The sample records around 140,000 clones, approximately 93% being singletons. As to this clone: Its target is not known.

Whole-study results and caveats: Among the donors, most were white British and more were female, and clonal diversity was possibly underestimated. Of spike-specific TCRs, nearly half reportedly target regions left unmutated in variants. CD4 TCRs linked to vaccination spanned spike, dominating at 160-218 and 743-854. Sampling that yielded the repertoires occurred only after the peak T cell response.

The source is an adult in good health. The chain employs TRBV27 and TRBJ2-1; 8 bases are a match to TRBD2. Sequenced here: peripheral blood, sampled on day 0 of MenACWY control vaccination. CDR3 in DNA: TGTGCCAGCAGTCCAAGATGGAGGGGAAGCGGGGGTTTTTCCTACAATGAGCAGTTCTTC. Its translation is CASSPRWRGSGGFSYNEQFF.